This is a list of T cell receptor beta chains from one sample in a study of cytomegalovirus exposure and HLA in healthy donors. Libraries were prepared by immunoSEQ multiplex PCR; TCRdb keeps only in-frame clonotypes and omits some of them. Its table lists some 60,000 clones. Sequencing was carried out using PBMCs. These receptors all come from a man aged 25-45 years in good health and CMV-seropositive. Each CDR3 is given with its conserved first and last residue. D genes are given only for firm matches. A row's size may be missing; if present it is once, few, many or a size class.

>-|TRBJ2-7|-|TRBV9
CASSVGGPYSEQYF
TGTGCCAGCAGCGTCGGGGGGCCTTACAGCGAGCAGTACTTC
>-|TRBJ2-7|-|TRBV5-1
CASSPEATAPAYEQYF
TGCGCCAGCAGCCCCGAGGCGACAGCCCCAGCCTACGAGCAGTACTTC
>TRBD1|TRBJ2-5|-|TRBV4-2
CASSQGDRVETQYF
TGTGCCAGCAGCCAAGGGGACAGGGTCGAGACCCAGTACTTC
>TRBD1|TRBJ1-2|-|TRBV5-1
CASSDGQGGTF
TGCGCCAGCAGCGACGGACAGGGTGGCACCTTC
>-|TRBJ1-3|-|TRBV4-1
CASSQGTRSGNTIYF
TGCGCCAGCAGCCAAGGGACACGCTCTGGAAACACCATATATTTT
>-|TRBJ1-2|-|TRBV19
CASSIAGGAYGYTF
TGTGCCAGTAGTATCGCTGGGGGCGCCTATGGCTACACCTTC
>-|TRBJ2-1|medium-sized|TRBV4-1
CASSSNRGNEQFF
TGCGCCAGCAGCTCAAATAGAGGCAATGAGCAGTTCTTC
>-|TRBJ2-3|-|TRBV9
CASSVGGLALDTQYF
TGTGCCAGCAGCGTAGGAGGGCTTGCTTTGGATACGCAGTATTTT
>-|TRBJ1-4|-|TRBV7-9
CASSLFFYRREPEKLFF
TGTGCCAGCAGCTTATTTTTTTACAGACGGGAGCCGGAAAAACTGTTTTTT
>TRBD2|TRBJ2-7|-|TRBV4-1
CASSHGLAGPVSYEQYF
TGCGCCAGCAGCCATGGACTAGCGGGACCCGTCTCCTACGAGCAGTACTTC
>-|TRBJ2-3|-|TRBV7-9
CASSLWGGGTDKQYF
TGTGCCAGCAGCTTATGGGGAGGCGGCACAGATAAGCAGTATTTT
>-|TRBJ2-6|-|TRBV2
CASSGGGSGANVLTF
TGTGCCAGCAGTGGAGGAGGCTCTGGGGCCAACGTCCTGACTTTC
>TRBD1|TRBJ1-5|-|TRBV7-9
CASSGQGNQPQHF
TGTGCCAGCAGTGGACAGGGCAATCAGCCCCAGCATTTT
>-|TRBJ2-1|-|TRBV5-1
CASSLSAAADEQFF
TGCGCCAGCAGCTTATCGGCGGCTGCGGATGAGCAGTTCTTC
>TRBD2|TRBJ2-1|-|TRBV25-1
CATKGEGSGSQPINEQFF
TGTGCCACCAAGGGAGAGGGGAGCGGGAGCCAGCCGATCAATGAGCAGTTCTTC
>TRBD2|TRBJ2-1|-|TRBV5-1
CASSSLAGLDNEQFF
TGCGCCAGCAGCTCACTAGCGGGGCTCGACAATGAGCAGTTCTTC
>TRBD1|TRBJ2-1|medium-sized|TRBV2
CASSGQGFTPQFF
TGTGCCAGCAGTGGACAGGGGTTCACCCCTCAGTTCTTC
>-|TRBJ1-1|-|TRBV7-9
CASSLTGTEAFF
TGTGCCAGCAGCCTCACGGGCACTGAAGCTTTCTTT
>TRBD1|TRBJ1-1|-|TRBV19
CASSTLTTTGDTEAFF
TGTGCCAGTAGTACCCTTACGACGACAGGGGACACTGAAGCTTTCTTT
>-|TRBJ2-5|-|TRBV29-1
CSVEVAADLPTQYF
TGCAGCGTTGAGGTAGCGGCAGACTTGCCGACCCAGTACTTC
>TRBD1|TRBJ1-1|-|TRBV5-1
CASSLAGQVNTEAFF
TGCGCCAGCAGCTTAGCGGGACAGGTGAACACTGAAGCTTTCTTT
>TRBD1|TRBJ2-3|-|TRBV5-1
CASSPGTVTDTQYF
TGCGCCAGCAGCCCCGGGACAGTCACAGATACGCAGTATTTT
>-|TRBJ1-1|-|TRBV10-3
CAISESQEKMNTEAFF
TGTGCCATCAGTGAGTCCCAGGAAAAAATGAACACTGAAGCTTTCTTT
>-|TRBJ2-3|-|TRBV1
CTILTGQFTDKQYF
TGCACCATCCTGACGGGACAGTTCACAGATAAGCAGTATTTT
>TRBD1|TRBJ1-2|-|TRBV9
CASSPTPGTGEGYTF
TGTGCCAGCAGCCCAACTCCCGGGACAGGGGAGGGCTACACCTTC
>-|TRBJ2-1|-|TRBV5-1
CASSLRQSSYNEQFF
TGCGCCAGCAGCTTAAGACAGAGCTCCTACAATGAGCAGTTCTTC
>TRBD1|TRBJ2-4|-|TRBV7-8
CASSLVQGAGNIQYF
TGTGCCAGCAGCTTAGTACAGGGGGCAGGGAACATTCAGTACTTC
>TRBD2|TRBJ2-7|-|TRBV4-2
CASSQDLLAGPRDYEQYF
TGTGCCAGCAGCCAAGATTTACTAGCGGGGCCTCGGGACTACGAGCAGTACTTC
>-|TRBJ2-1|-|TRBV6-5
CASRPFADYNEQFF
TGTGCCAGCCGCCCTTTTGCAGACTACAATGAGCAGTTCTTC
>TRBD2|TRBJ2-3|-|TRBV30
CAGRQGTSGPDTQYF
TGTGCCGGGAGGCAAGGGACTAGCGGCCCAGATACGCAGTATTTT
>-|TRBJ2-3|-|TRBV4-2
CASSQGVERSVGEADTQYF
TGTGCCAGCAGCCAAGGCGTGGAGAGGAGCGTTGGCGAGGCAGATACGCAGTATTTT
>-|TRBJ2-7|-|TRBV6-6
CASSLGEHYEQYF
TGTGCCAGCAGCCTTGGGGAGCACTACGAGCAGTACTTC
>-|TRBJ2-1|-|TRBV6-5
CASSSGVFHNEQFF
TGTGCCAGCAGTTCAGGGGTATTCCACAATGAGCAGTTCTTC
>TRBD1|TRBJ1-3|-|TRBV19
CASKTGAGNTIYF
TGTGCCAGTAAAACAGGGGCTGGAAACACCATATATTTT